The clone carrying this T cell receptor (beta chain) was picked up many times. What it recognizes is unknown. The entry originates in a study of early T cells in non-severe SARS-CoV-2 infection. Study-level results: Matching against VDJdb likely underestimated virus-specific expansions, favoring anti-spike CD8.

Individual cDNA molecules carried attached unique molecular identifiers. One entry per CDR3 protein, called by TCRdb with MiXCR from the 5' RACE reads. The sample shows roughly 20,000 distinct CDR3 sequences, 4% of them seen only once. The TCR sequence derives from an adult who was a healthcare worker with PCR-confirmed SARS-CoV-2 infection or an uninfected control (not recorded which). Specimen: whole blood.

The CDR3 region has the DNA TGTGCCAGCAGCTTAGATTGGAAGACCCAGTACTTC. The encoded protein is CASSLDWKTQYF. This chain joins TRBV11-2 and TRBJ2-5; no definite D call. V was trimmed by 0 bases and J by 6 bases, leaving 5 bases between them. Germline CDR1 reads SGHAT; CDR2 reads FQNNGV. This CDR3 contains 12 residues.